The sequence of this TCR beta chain was determined in a study of blood T cell repertoires in COVID-19. Study-level background: Researchers got acute and convalescent COVID-19 samples from the United States, Italy and Spain. T cells, B-cell-depleted T cells, or PBMCs provided the cDNA or gDNA that served as material.

Original handling: Quantification of nucleated cells was approximated via reference gene primer amplification. Method: immunoSEQ multiplex PCR; TCRdb's copy keeps in-frame clones and lacks some. The DNA gave D and trimming, while V, J and clone size come from that table. The profile shows 25,000 to 30,000 clones, 80% of them singletons. This clone ranks as medium-sized. The V gene's germline CDR1 is KGHDR and CDR2 SFDVKD. The CDR3 totals 16 residues. Unmatched junction bases numbered 8, after V lost 3 bases and J lost 7 bases. The V call is TRBV24-1, the J call TRBJ2-2, with TRBD1 matching over 9 bases. This sequence was found in a woman between 70 and 85 years old with acute or convalescent COVID-19. Specimen: peripheral blood. The CDR3 reads CATSDPGTGTDGELFF. The CDR3 DNA reads TGTGCCACCAGTGATCCCGGGACAGGGACCGACGGGGAGCTGTTTTTT.